These T cell receptor beta chains were read from a single sample in a study of Ad26.COV2.S vaccination and SARS-CoV-2 variants. Profiling relied on immunoSEQ multiplex PCR, and the TCRdb table lists in-frame clones only, not all of them. The sample carries 300,000 to 500,000 clones, 70% to 90% recorded once. This sample comprised peripheral blood, obtained in a trial of Ad26.COV2.S vaccine versus placebo. All receptors come from a person aged 18-60 years who received the Ad26.COV2.S COVID-19 vaccine or a placebo. The CDR3 runs from the conserved cysteine through the conserved F or W. The D gene is left open where the match is weak. Not every row has a clone size; where given, it reads once, few, many or a size class.

V	J	size	D	DNA	CDR3
TRBV7-2	TRBJ1-1	-	-	TGTGCCAGCAGCTTTAGTGGGAACACTGAAGCTTTCTTT	CASSFSGNTEAFF
TRBV15	TRBJ2-7	-	TRBD2	TGTGCCACCAGCAGAGCAAGCGGGGGACCATTCTACGAGCAGTACTTC	CATSRASGGPFYEQYF
TRBV4-1	TRBJ1-6	few	-	TGCGCCAGCAGCCAAAGGCGAAGGGGGATCGATTCACCCCTCCACTTT	CASSQRRRGIDSPLHF
TRBV29-1	TRBJ2-3	-	TRBD1	TGCAGCGTAGATACAGGGGCTAGCACAGATACGCAGTATTTT	CSVDTGASTDTQYF
TRBV7-9	TRBJ1-2	-	-	TGTGCCAGCAGCCCCCGAATGGGGCAGGACTATGGCTACACCTTC	CASSPRMGQDYGYTF
TRBV5-1	TRBJ1-2	once	TRBD1	TGCGCCAGCAGCTTGGATCTGGGGGAGACAGGGTATGGCTACACCTTC	CASSLDLGETGYGYTF
TRBV6-2/TRBV6-3	TRBJ2-3	-	TRBD2	TGTGCCAGCAGTTTCCGGGGGGTAGGTTCAGATACGCAGTATTTT	CASSFRGVGSDTQYF
TRBV5-4	TRBJ2-5	-	TRBD1	TGTGCCAGCAGTCGGGACAGCCCTTTGGGGGAGACCCAGTACTTC	CASSRDSPLGETQYF
TRBV4-1	TRBJ1-2	-	-	TGCGCCAGCAGCCAAGGTTTGGGGAAGGAGTTC	CASSQGLGKEF
TRBV30	TRBJ2-1	-	TRBD1	TGTGCCGGACAGGTTTTAAGGGACAATGAGCAGTTCTTC	CAGQVLRDNEQFF
TRBV10-3	TRBJ2-7	-	-	TGTGCCATCGGCAGGGAACCTTACGAGCAGTACTTC	CAIGREPYEQYF
TRBV27	TRBJ1-4	-	TRBD1	TGTGCCAGCAGAACCTGGGGGACAGGGGGCACTAATGAAAAACTGTTTTTT	CASRTWGTGGTNEKLFF
TRBV7-9	TRBJ1-4	-	-	TGTGCCAGCAGCTTAGCGGTCATGTCGAATGAAAAACTGTTTTTT	CASSLAVMSNEKLFF
TRBV5-1	TRBJ1-2	-	TRBD1	TGCGCCAGCAGCTTCGACAGGGGTGGCTACACCTTC	CASSFDRGGYTF
TRBV6-6	TRBJ1-1	-	-	TGTGCCAGCAGTTACTCGGCGGATGCGAACACTGAAGCTTTCTTT	CASSYSADANTEAFF
TRBV7-8	TRBJ1-4	-	TRBD1	TGTGCCAGCAGCTCGCGCCCGGGACAGACTAATGAAAAACTGTTTTTT	CASSSRPGQTNEKLFF
TRBV27	TRBJ2-1	-	TRBD1	TGTGCCAGCAGCTCAGACAGGGATCGGGGTGAGCAGTTCTTC	CASSSDRDRGEQFF
TRBV13	TRBJ2-7	-	-	TGTGCCAGCAGCTTGACCGAGAGCTCCTACGAGCAGTACTTC	CASSLTESSYEQYF
TRBV3-1/TRBV3-2	TRBJ1-1	-	-	TGTGCCAGCAGCCGCCCCCAGGGGGAAGCTTTCTTT	CASSRPQGEAFF
TRBV13	TRBJ1-1	few	-	TGTGCCAGCAGCTTGCGAGTGTACACTGAAGCTTTCTTT	CASSLRVYTEAFF
TRBV5-4	TRBJ1-1	few	-	TGTGCCAGCAGCGTGAACACTGAAGCTTTCTTT	CASSVNTEAFF
TRBV18	TRBJ1-5	-	-	TGTGCCAGCTCACCAAACGAGTACGACAATCAGCCCCAGCATTTT	CASSPNEYDNQPQHF
TRBV6-2/TRBV6-3	TRBJ1-5	-	TRBD1	TGTGCCAGCAGTCGCGGGACAGGGGCAAATCAGCCCCAGCATTTT	CASSRGTGANQPQHF
TRBV6-5	TRBJ1-2	-	-	TGTGCCAGCAGTCCCAGGGAGAGACGGGCCTATGGCTACACCTTC	CASSPRERRAYGYTF
TRBV24-1	TRBJ1-6	-	TRBD1	TGTGCCACCAGTGATCTTTCACGGACAGGGGGCCAGCGGCCACCCCTCCACTTT	CATSDLSRTGGQRPPLHF
TRBV3-1/TRBV3-2	TRBJ1-1	-	-	TGTGCCAGCAGCCAAGGTATTGGTGAAGCTTTCTTT	CASSQGIGEAFF
TRBV5-6	TRBJ2-1	-	-	TGTGCCAGCAGCGGGATCTCGGCCCTTTCCTACAATGAGCAGTTCTTC	CASSGISALSYNEQFF
TRBV18	TRBJ2-7	-	TRBD1	TGTGCCAGCTCGATCTCCGGGACAGGACCCTACGAGCAGTACTTC	CASSISGTGPYEQYF
TRBV27	TRBJ1-6	-	-	TGTGCCAGCAGTCGCGGACGGACCTTTAATTCACCCCTCCACTTT	CASSRGRTFNSPLHF